Below are 14 T cell receptor beta chains sequenced from a single sample in a study of breast tumors, draining lymph nodes, adjacent tissues. Breast cancer patients provided tissue from their axillary draining lymph nodes. Each CDR3 protein is one row after TCRdb ran MiXCR on the multiplex PCR reads. The table has approximately 130,000 distinct CDR3 sequences, 21% seen once. Specimen: axillary lymph node tissue. The receptors originated from a female donor with breast cancer. Some clones in this sample may be carry-over from other donors' samples.

Ten or more counts support this clonotype. The genes are TRBV5-1 and TRBJ2-7; D not certain. The ends were cut back, 4 bases at V and 1 base at J, with 6 bases in the middle. This CDR3 is 12 amino acids long. Per germline, CDR1 SGHRS and CDR2 YFSETQ. The CDR3 DNA is TGCGCCAGCAGCCCCCCTTCCTACGAGCAGTACTTC. Translated, it gives CASSPPSYEQYF. The full variable domain, rest sourced from reference TRBV5-1 and TRBJ2-7, is KAGVTQTPRYLIKTRGQQVTLSCSPISGHRSVSWYQQTPGQGLQFLFEYFSETQRNKGNFPGRFSGRQFSNSRSEMNVSTLELGDSALYLCASSPPSYEQYFGPGTRLTVT.

This clonotype was seen repeatedly, ten times or more. The chain joins TRBV3-1 to TRBJ2-7, with D possibly being TRBD2 (6 bases). This CDR3 region has 15 residues. Germline-derived CDR1 and CDR2 are LGHDT and YNNKEL (reference sequence). The ends were cut back, 4 bases at V and 7 bases at J, with 20 bases in the middle. The CDR3, as DNA: TGTGCCAGCAGCCTCCACGGCGGGACCACCGGGGAGCAGTACTTC. It encodes CASSLHGGTTGEQYF.

This clonotype has a count of ten or more. DNA of the CDR3: TGTGCCTGGAATCTTCCGGGGGGGGCTTCACGGGACAATGAGCAGTTCTTC. Amino acid sequence: CAWNLPGGASRDNEQFF. The V call is TRBV30, the J call TRBJ2-1; 8 bases align to TRBD2. V shed 4 bases and J 5 bases; nucleotides not matched to a gene: 16. Looked up from germline, CDR1 is GTSNPN and CDR2 is SVGIG (reference sequence). The CDR3 consists of 17 residues.

The chain joins TRBV20-1 to TRBJ2-1; TRBD2 aligns across 15 bases. The V segment lost 3 bases and the J segment 0 bases; nucleotides outside the gene matches: 9. CDR3 length equals 19 residues. CDR1 is DFQATT, CDR2 SNEGSKA, per germline (reference sequence). CDR3 DNA sequence: TGCAGTGCTAGCGCAGGACTAGCGGGAGGGCCGGGCTCCTACAATGAGCAGTTCTTC. This encodes CSASAGLAGGPGSYNEQFF.

This clonotype was counted many times. The chain is built from TRBV20-1 and TRBJ2-5; TRBD1 matches 7 bases. With 3 bases clipped from V and 4 bases from J, the junction kept 2 bases outside the gene matches. CDR1 and CDR2 (germline): DFQATT, SNEGSKA (reference sequence). This CDR3 spans 12 amino acids. The DNA for the CDR3 is TGCAGTGCTAGGTCAGGGGGAGAGACCCAGTACTTC. Translated: CSARSGGETQYF.

This clonotype has a count of ten or more. The V and J genes are TRBV9 and TRBJ1-4, with D possibly being TRBD1 (5 bases). Germline CDR1 reads SGDLS; CDR2 reads YYNGEE. The CDR3 is 15 amino acids. Trimming took 4 bases from V and 7 from J, leaving 17 bases between them. For the CDR3, the DNA is TGTGCCAGCAGCCCTTATGCGGGGGATGGTGAAAAACTGTTTTTT. Its translation: CASSPYAGDGEKLFF.

This clonotype was observed at least ten times. The V gene is TRBV6-1, the J gene TRBJ2-1; D possibly corresponds to TRBD2 (6 bases). V lost 4 bases, J lost 7 bases, and 14 bases lay in between. The CDR3 has 14 residues. The germline V gene has CDR1 MNHNS and CDR2 SASEGT. CDR3 bases: TGTGCCAGCAGTGTAATGGGGACTCAAAATGAGCAGTTCTTC. Amino acids: CASSVMGTQNEQFF.

In its sample, this clonotype was seen many times. The chain employs TRBV5-6 and TRBJ2-2, with 11 nucleotides matching TRBD2. CDR3 size: 16 residues. With 4 bases clipped from V and 4 bases from J, the junction kept 6 bases outside the gene matches. The germline CDR1 and CDR2 sequences are SGHDT and YYEEEE. The CDR3 here is CASSIRTSGFTGELFF. The DNA for the CDR3 is TGTGCCAGCAGCATCAGGACTAGCGGGTTCACCGGGGAGCTGTTTTTT.

This clonotype was observed at least ten times. The chain links TRBV9 to TRBJ1-2; D remains ambiguous. The germline V and J ends were trimmed by 4 bases and 2 bases, with 3 bases remaining between them. Germline CDR1 is SGDLS and CDR2 is YYNGEE. The CDR3 is 11 amino acids. The CDR3 DNA follows: TGTGCCAGCAGCCACAACTATGGCTACACCTTC. Translating gives CASSHNYGYTF.

This clonotype was recorded many times. The gene calls are TRBV20-1 and TRBJ2-7; perhaps TRBD1 as D (6 bases). CDR3 size: 15 residues. The germline V and J ends were trimmed by 3 bases and 1 base, with 16 bases remaining between them. CDR1 is DFQATT, CDR2 SNEGSKA, per germline (reference sequence). The chain's CDR3 is CSASPSGTSSYEQYF. The CDR3 nucleotides are TGCAGTGCTAGCCCCTCCGGGACATCATCCTACGAGCAGTACTTC.

Of note for this clonotype: Just one base apart from a much larger clone, this may be a read error. The chain joins TRBV6-5 to TRBJ1-3; no definite D call. V was clipped by 2 bases and J by 3 bases, with 17 bases between them. CDR1 and CDR2 from the germline V gene are MNHEY and SVGAGI. The CDR3 is made up of 17 amino acids. The CDR3: CASSYTRGSGFGNTIYF. DNA for the CDR3: TGTGCCAGCAGTTACACGAGAGGGTCGGGTTTTGGAAACACCATATATTTT.

This clonotype was found many times. The rearrangement uses TRBV11-2 and TRBJ2-7, with 12 bases lining up with TRBD2. The CDR3 has 16 amino acids. With 1 base clipped from V and 6 bases from J, the junction kept 7 bases outside the gene matches. CDR1 is SGHAT, CDR2 FQNNGV, per germline. Written as DNA, the CDR3 is TGTGCCAGCAGCTTAGTTGCGACTAGCGGGAGTGTCGAGCAGTACTTC. Its protein is CASSLVATSGSVEQYF. The whole variable domain, filled in from reference TRBV11-2 and TRBJ2-7, reads EAGVAQSPRYKIIEKRQSVAFWCNPISGHATLYWYQQILGQGPKLLIQFQNNGVVDDSQLPKDRFSAERLKGVDSTLKIQPAKLEDSAVYLCASSLVATSGSVEQYFGPGTRLTVT.

This clonotype was recorded at least ten times. The chain has TRBV5-8 and TRBJ2-5; D is ambiguous. V was shortened by 5 bases and J by 0 bases, with 11 bases between the two germline ends. The CDR3 loop spans 14 amino acids. The V gene's germline CDR1 is SGHTS and CDR2 YDEGEE. CDR3 amino acids: CASRPAAYQETQYF. CDR3 in DNA: TGTGCCAGCAGGCCGGCAGCGTACCAAGAGACCCAGTACTTC.

This clonotype was found many times. The chain joins TRBV19 to TRBJ2-7, with D perhaps matching TRBD2 (6 bases). The germline V and J ends were trimmed by 4 bases and 4 bases, with 17 bases remaining between them. The germline V gene encodes CDR1 LNHDA and CDR2 SQIVND (reference sequence). The length of the CDR3 is 15 residues. The CDR3 DNA reads as TGTGCCAGTAGTACTGGACGGGAGTCCGCGTACGAGCAGTACTTC. It encodes CASSTGRESAYEQYF.